The present T cell receptor (beta chain) was sequenced within a study of T cell changes during pregnancy in multiple sclerosis. Method: immunoSEQ multiplex PCR; TCRdb's copy keeps in-frame clones and lacks some. This table has fewer than 50,000 clones, roughly 95% appearing once. The CDR3 runs 12 residues. The germline gives CDR1 SNHLY, CDR2 FYNNEI. Trimming left V 8 bases short and J 5 bases short, with 11 bases between. This chain joins TRBV2 and TRBJ2-3; D is unclear. The source material was CD4+ T cells from peripheral blood mononuclear cells, sampled in the third trimester of pregnancy. The sequence was obtained from a female donor with multiple sclerosis, enrolled in a pregnancy study. CDR3 in amino acids: CASRTYEDTQYF. The DNA of the CDR3 is TGTGCCAGCCGAACCTACGAAGATACGCAGTATTTT.